Each of the 23 T cell receptor beta chains below was sequenced from the same sample in a study of blood T cell repertoires in COVID-19. The repertoire was sequenced with immunoSEQ multiplex PCR; TCRdb's copy has only in-frame clones and lacks some. The sample yields almost 70,000 clones, roughly three quarters seen once. Sequencing was carried out using peripheral blood. These receptors were obtained from a man aged 60 to 75 with acute or convalescent COVID-19.

This sequence joins TRBV6-4 and TRBJ2-1, with D maybe TRBD1 (6 bases). The CDR3 has 13 amino acids. Trimming removed 9 bases from V and 1 base from J, with 10 bases in between. CDR1 and CDR2 from the germline V gene are MRHNA and SNTAGT. The CDR3 DNA sequence: TGTGCCAGACAGGGCGAGTCCTACAATGAGCAGTTCTTC. Its protein is CARQGESYNEQFF.

Many counts were recorded for this clone. This chain links TRBV7-2 with TRBJ2-7; TRBD1 aligns across 7 bases. V shed 8 bases and J 2 bases; nucleotides not matched to a gene: 12. This CDR3 has 15 residues. CDR1 and CDR2 from the germline V gene are SGHTA and FQGNSA. CDR3 in amino acids: CASALPGQLTYEQYF. CDR3 coding DNA: TGTGCCAGCGCACTCCCGGGACAGTTGACCTACGAGCAGTACTTC.

The chain has TRBV9 and TRBJ2-1; 14 bases are a match to TRBD2. Per the germline V gene, CDR1 is SGDLS and CDR2 is YYNGEE. This CDR3 is 19 amino acids long. V shed 0 bases, J shed 0 bases, and the junction held 5 bases outside the gene matches. CDR3 region: CASSVEGLAGVRSYNEQFF. Written as DNA, the CDR3 is TGTGCCAGCAGCGTAGAGGGACTAGCGGGGGTTCGCTCCTACAATGAGCAGTTCTTC.

The V and J genes are TRBV5-1 and TRBJ1-3; D may be TRBD1 (6 bases). CDR1 is SGHRS, CDR2 YFSETQ, per germline. V was pared by 6 bases and J by 0 bases, with 13 bases between. There are 15 residues in the CDR3. CDR3 DNA sequence: TGCGCCAGCACCCCAGGGGACGGCTCTGGAAACACCATATATTTT. This sequence encodes CASTPGDGSGNTIYF.

The chain combines TRBV5-4 with TRBJ2-6; D ambiguous. The CDR3 is made up of 14 amino acids. Germline CDR1 SGHNT, CDR2 YYREEE (reference sequence). The germline V and J ends were trimmed by 4 bases and 4 bases, with 9 bases remaining between them. Here the CDR3 DNA reads TGTGCCAGCAGCCCCGCGTCGGGGGCCAACGTCCTGACTTTC. Its translation: CASSPASGANVLTF.

This clone is a singleton in its sample. The V call is TRBV5-5, the J call TRBJ2-7, with 8 positions matching TRBD2. This CDR3 contains 15 residues. Germline CDR1 is SGHKS and CDR2 is YYEKEE (reference sequence). Trimming at V came to 4 bases and at J to 2 bases, leaving 8 bases not matched to a gene. CDR3 residues: CASSALGTSAYEQYF. CDR3 nucleotide sequence: TGTGCCAGCAGCGCCCTCGGGACTAGTGCCTACGAGCAGTACTTC.

V and J are TRBV6-4 and TRBJ2-1; 11 positions agree with TRBD2. Trimming at V came to 0 bases and at J to 6 bases, leaving 1 base not matched to a gene. Germline loops: CDR1 MRHNA, CDR2 SNTAGT. The CDR3 sequence is 15 residues long. The DNA for the CDR3 is TGTGCCAGCAGTGACTCTAGCGGGGGGGCCAATGAGCAGTTCTTC. Its protein product is CASSDSSGGANEQFF.

V gene TRBV2 combines with J gene TRBJ2-3; D is ambiguous. Germline V CDR1 and CDR2: SNHLY, FYNNEI. The V end was cut by 4 bases, the J end by 0 bases, with 5 bases between. The CDR3 loop spans 13 amino acids. The CDR3 loop is CASSAQSTDTQYF. For the CDR3, the DNA is TGTGCCAGCAGTGCTCAGAGCACAGATACGCAGTATTTT.

This clone was detected only once. The rearrangement links TRBV6-5 to TRBJ2-7; 7 bases fit TRBD1. The V and J ends lost 0 bases and 2 bases, in that order; junction bases with no gene match: 7. The CDR3 is 16 amino acids. Germline lookup yields CDR1 MNHEY and CDR2 SVGAGI. CDR3 region: CASSYSGTAQTYEQYF. In DNA form, the CDR3 reads TGTGCCAGCAGTTACTCGGGGACAGCACAAACCTACGAGCAGTACTTC.

The chain recombines TRBV4-3 with TRBJ2-5, with 8 bases fitting TRBD2. The CDR3 covers 15 residues. V lost 0 bases and J lost 2; bases outside the gene matches: 2. The germline gives CDR1 LGHNA, CDR2 YSLEER. The CDR3 DNA sequence: TGCGCCAGCAGCCAAGAGGGACTAGATCAAGAGACCCAGTACTTC. As protein: CASSQEGLDQETQYF.

This clone came up a few times. The genes are TRBV9 and TRBJ1-2, with TRBD1 identical over 8 bases. The germline V gene encodes CDR1 SGDLS and CDR2 YYNGEE. The CDR3 contains 19 residues. The J segment lost 3 bases and the V segment lost 6 bases, leaving 22 bases of the junction unmatched. CDR3 nucleotide sequence: TGTGCCAGCACTCAGGGGGCGCGTATAAGACTCGAATGCCACTATGGCTACACCTTC. Protein sequence: CASTQGARIRLECHYGYTF.

The rearrangement links TRBV12-3 or TRBV12-4 to TRBJ2-5; no clear D gene. Trimming removed 2 bases at V and 5 bases at J, with 9 bases between. The CDR3 totals 13 residues. CDR3 loop: CASSLLWLETQYF. CDR3 nucleotide sequence: TGTGCCAGCAGTTTACTGTGGCTGGAGACCCAGTACTTC.

This clone was counted only a few times. The chain carries TRBV10-1 and TRBJ1-2; D gene ambiguous. The CDR3 length is 13 residues. The V end lost 3 bases, the J end lost 2 bases, and 7 bases lay between the germline ends. The germline CDR1 and CDR2 sequences are WNHNN and SYGVQD (reference sequence). The CDR3 DNA reads TGCGCCAGCAGTGATTTACAGAACTATGGCTACACCTTC. This translates into CASSDLQNYGYTF.

The V gene is TRBV14, the J gene TRBJ2-4; TRBD2 matches at 10 bases. Germline loops: CDR1 SGHDN, CDR2 FVKESK. The ends lost 1 base at V and 3 bases at J; junction bases unmatched: 9. This CDR3 is built from 18 residues. DNA for the CDR3: TGTGCCAGCAGCCAAGCAAGCGGGGGGGCCGGAGTCAAAAACATTCAGTACTTC. It yields the protein CASSQASGGAGVKNIQYF. Complete variable domain (other parts from reference TRBV14 and TRBJ2-4): EAGVTQFPSHSVIEKGQTVTLRCDPISGHDNLYWYRRVMGKEIKFLLHFVKESKQDESGMPNNRFLAERTGGTYSTLKVQPAELEDSGVYFCASSQASGGAGVKNIQYFGAGTRLSVL.

The gene calls are TRBV6-2 or TRBV6-3 and TRBJ2-7; 8 nucleotides align to TRBD1. CDR3 length equals 15 residues. The germline gives CDR1 MNHEY, CDR2 SVGEGT. The V and J ends lost 5 bases and 1 base, in that order; junction bases with no gene match: 7. CDR3 DNA sequence: TGTGCCAGCAGTCGACAGGGGATCGGTTCCTACGAGCAGTACTTC. Its protein is CASSRQGIGSYEQYF.

The genes are TRBV27 and TRBJ2-3; 7 bases fit TRBD1. The V and J ends lost 4 bases and 1 base, in that order; junction bases with no gene match: 11. This CDR3 has 17 amino acids. Looked up from germline, CDR1 is MNHEY and CDR2 is SMNVEV (reference sequence). Written as DNA, the CDR3 is TGTGCCAGCAGTTCCAGAGAAGGGGGCCTCCGCACAGATACGCAGTATTTT. It encodes CASSSREGGLRTDTQYF.

J is TRBJ2-1 and V is TRBV6-2 or TRBV6-3; a weak D match, TRBD1 (5 bases). V lost 2 bases and J lost 0, with 14 bases in between. The germline CDR1 and CDR2 sequences are MNHEY and SVGEGT. CDR3 length: 17 residues. The CDR3 DNA is TGTGCCAGCAGTTACAATCAGGGCAGGGTCTCCTACAATGAGCAGTTCTTC. Amino acid sequence: CASSYNQGRVSYNEQFF.

This CDR3 is CASSIGQSYNSPLHF. The CDR3 nucleotides are TGTGCCAGCAGCATCGGACAGTCCTATAATTCACCCCTCCACTTT. V and J are TRBV5-5 and TRBJ1-6; possibly TRBD1 for D (6 bases). The CDR3 has 15 amino acids. CDR1 is SGHKS, CDR2 YYEKEE, per germline (reference sequence). V dropped 4 bases and J dropped 1 base, with 9 bases sitting between them.

The chain carries TRBV27 and TRBJ2-2; tentatively, D is TRBD2 (6 bases). This CDR3 comprises 16 residues. V lost 0 bases and J lost 0, with 8 bases in between. CDR1 is MNHEY, CDR2 SMNVEV, per germline (reference sequence). The CDR3 loop is CASSLSPGANTGELFF. The CDR3 DNA reads as TGTGCCAGCAGTTTATCCCCGGGGGCGAACACCGGGGAGCTGTTTTTT.

The chain employs TRBV9 and TRBJ2-3, with 7 bases identical to TRBD1. The CDR3 spans 16 residues. Germline-derived CDR1 and CDR2 are SGDLS and YYNGEE. V lost 4 bases and J lost 2; bases outside the gene matches: 10. DNA of the CDR3: TGTGCCAGCAGCAGGGGGCGAAATGTGCTCACAGATACGCAGTATTTT. Translating it yields CASSRGRNVLTDTQYF.

J is TRBJ1-2 and V is TRBV19, with a weak D call TRBD1 (6 bases). V was shortened by 9 bases and J by 1 base, with 12 bases between the two germline ends. This CDR3 spans 13 amino acids. Germline CDR1 LNHDA, CDR2 SQIVND (reference sequence). This chain's CDR3 is CARTGVDNYGYTF. The CDR3 nucleotides read TGTGCCAGGACAGGAGTTGATAACTATGGCTACACCTTC.

The CDR3 DNA is TGTGCCAGCAGCACGAAACGGGGAAACAATGAGCAGTTCTTC. Protein: CASSTKRGNNEQFF. This rearrangement joins TRBV5-6 to TRBJ2-1, with a possible D match to TRBD2 (5 bases). CDR1 and CDR2 from the germline V gene are SGHDT and YYEEEE. Trimming stripped 4 bases from V and 5 bases from J, with 13 bases between. This CDR3 spans 14 amino acids.

V gene TRBV5-4 combines with J gene TRBJ2-3; TRBD2 agrees at 9 bases. CDR1 and CDR2 from the germline V gene are SGHNT and YYREEE (reference sequence). V was pared by 3 bases and J by 2 bases, with 10 bases of the junction left unmatched. This CDR3 has 17 amino acids. The CDR3: CASSSGPSGVFTDTQYF. Here the CDR3 DNA reads TGTGCCAGCAGCTCTGGTCCTAGCGGGGTATTCACAGATACGCAGTATTTT.